The T cell receptor beta chain under discussion was sequenced for a study of cytomegalovirus exposure and HLA in healthy donors. Sequenced by immunoSEQ multiplex PCR; TCRdb stores in-frame clones only, minus some. The repertoire holds approximately 210,000 clones, with 80% to 90% as singletons. This CDR3 region has 17 residues. The V and J ends lost 5 bases and 0 bases respectively, with 17 bases between them. Germline-derived CDR1 and CDR2 are SGHVS and FQNEAQ. This rearrangement joins TRBV7-8 to TRBJ2-1; D is perhaps TRBD1 (5 bases). The sample taken for sequencing was PBMCs. The TCR originated in a young woman in good health and CMV-seronegative. The CDR3 reads CASSPQGGPNSYNEQFF. The CDR3 bases are TGTGCCAGCAGCCCGCAGGGTGGTCCTAACTCCTACAATGAGCAGTTCTTC.